This T cell receptor (beta chain) comes out of a study of T cells in localized non-small cell lung cancer. Germline lookup yields CDR1 MNHEY and CDR2 SMNVEV (reference sequence). V was trimmed by 2 bases and J by 1 base, leaving 7 bases between them. The CDR3 contains 14 residues. Produced via immunoSEQ multiplex PCR; TCRdb's table is partial and in-frame only. This sample has some 38,000 clones, with approximately 92% found just once. Specimen: peripheral blood, collected before any cancer treatment. The clonotype originates from a female donor at least 60 years old with stage I lung adenocarcinoma. V is TRBV27 and J is TRBJ2-3; D is undetermined. The CDR3: CASSLARGTDTQYF. Here the CDR3 DNA reads TGTGCCAGCAGTTTAGCTCGCGGCACAGATACGCAGTATTTT.